A selection of T cell receptor beta chains follows, all from one sample in a study of T cell responses to AZD1222 COVID-19 vaccine. Sequencing used immunoSEQ multiplex PCR; TCRdb keeps in-frame clones, though not all of them. The sample contains 100,000 to 150,000 clones, 93% of which appear only once. Sequences were derived from peripheral blood, sampled on day 0 of AZD1222 vaccination. All receptors derive from an adult in good health. Both conserved end residues are part of each CDR3. The D gene is left open where the match is weak. For some rows the clone size is stated as once, few or many, or as a class when expanded; others skip it.

v_call: TRBV28
clone_size: -
j_call: TRBJ1-2
d_call: -
cdr3_nt: TGTGCCAGCAGTCATGCTAATACCAAATCAATCCGGCAGGGATCCATTTATGGCTACACCTTC
cdr3_aa: CASSHANTKSIRQGSIYGYTF

v_call: TRBV2
clone_size: -
j_call: TRBJ1-1
d_call: -
cdr3_nt: TGTGCCAGCTTTAGGGGTACCGGCGACACTGAAGCTTTCTTT
cdr3_aa: CASFRGTGDTEAFF

v_call: TRBV7-9
clone_size: -
j_call: TRBJ2-7
d_call: TRBD1
cdr3_nt: TGTGCCAGCAGCTTAGGTTTTGACAGGGTTTTTTTCTACTTC
cdr3_aa: CASSLGFDRVFFYF

v_call: TRBV5-1
clone_size: -
j_call: TRBJ2-7
d_call: -
cdr3_nt: TGCGCCAGCAGCTTGGTTACAGTAAAGAACGAGCAGTACTTC
cdr3_aa: CASSLVTVKNEQYF

v_call: TRBV5-6
clone_size: -
j_call: TRBJ1-2
d_call: -
cdr3_nt: TGTGCCAGCAGCTCCGCGGTCGCAGGCTTTAACTATGGCTACACCTTC
cdr3_aa: CASSSAVAGFNYGYTF

v_call: TRBV29-1
clone_size: -
j_call: TRBJ2-7
d_call: TRBD1
cdr3_nt: TGCAGCGTTGTCTTTCCAGGGGGCTACGAGCAGTACTTC
cdr3_aa: CSVVFPGGYEQYF

v_call: TRBV30
clone_size: -
j_call: TRBJ1-1
d_call: TRBD1
cdr3_nt: TGTGCCTGGAGAGCGCGGACAGGGGGCTTCACTGAAGCTTTCTTT
cdr3_aa: CAWRARTGGFTEAFF

v_call: TRBV6-2/TRBV6-3
clone_size: -
j_call: TRBJ2-7
d_call: -
cdr3_nt: TGTGCCAGCAGCAAGGCGGAGGGGAACGAGCAGTACTTC
cdr3_aa: CASSKAEGNEQYF

v_call: TRBV19
clone_size: -
j_call: TRBJ1-1
d_call: -
cdr3_nt: TGTGGGTCCGCGCTTGGCACTGAAGCTTTCTTT
cdr3_aa: CGSALGTEAFF

v_call: TRBV10-3
clone_size: -
j_call: TRBJ2-7
d_call: -
cdr3_nt: TGTGCCATCAGTGCGACAGGTTACAGCTCCTACGAGCAGTACTTC
cdr3_aa: CAISATGYSSYEQYF

v_call: TRBV2
clone_size: -
j_call: TRBJ1-2
d_call: -
cdr3_nt: TGTGCCAGCATTCCCCGGGGGCTCTATGGCTACACCTTC
cdr3_aa: CASIPRGLYGYTF

v_call: TRBV20-1
clone_size: -
j_call: TRBJ2-7
d_call: -
cdr3_nt: TGCAGTGCTAGTAGAGGGTCCCCGAACGAGCAGTACTTC
cdr3_aa: CSASRGSPNEQYF

v_call: TRBV27
clone_size: -
j_call: TRBJ1-2
d_call: -
cdr3_nt: TGTGCCAGCAGTGGGGGTGTAGGCTGGAACTATGGCTACACCTTC
cdr3_aa: CASSGGVGWNYGYTF

v_call: TRBV19
clone_size: -
j_call: TRBJ1-2
d_call: -
cdr3_nt: TGTGCCAGTAGTAAATCGTCTGGAGGGGTGGTTTCGTCTAATGGCTACACCTTC
cdr3_aa: CASSKSSGGVVSSNGYTF

v_call: TRBV7-9
clone_size: few
j_call: TRBJ2-2
d_call: -
cdr3_nt: TGTGCCAGGACAAGGGCAGTTCAGGCCGGGGAGCTGTTTTTT
cdr3_aa: CARTRAVQAGELFF

v_call: TRBV7-9
clone_size: -
j_call: TRBJ1-6
d_call: -
cdr3_nt: TGTGCCAGCAACCAGGAAGGTGGGAATTCACCCCTCCACTTT
cdr3_aa: CASNQEGGNSPLHF

v_call: TRBV27
clone_size: -
j_call: TRBJ1-1
d_call: TRBD1
cdr3_nt: TGTGCCAGCGCAAAACGGGGGACAGGGCCGATTTTTGGCACTGAAGCTTTCTTT
cdr3_aa: CASAKRGTGPIFGTEAFF

v_call: TRBV3-1/TRBV3-2
clone_size: -
j_call: TRBJ1-2
d_call: -
cdr3_nt: TGTGCCAGCAGCCAAGATACGGGGCCGCCTCCTTACTATGGCTACACCTTC
cdr3_aa: CASSQDTGPPPYYGYTF

v_call: TRBV9
clone_size: -
j_call: TRBJ2-1
d_call: TRBD2
cdr3_nt: TGTGCCAGCAGCACCCGTGGACTAGCGGCCGCAGGGAATGAGCAGTTCTTC
cdr3_aa: CASSTRGLAAAGNEQFF

v_call: TRBV7-3
clone_size: -
j_call: TRBJ2-2
d_call: TRBD1
cdr3_nt: TGTGCCAGCGGACAGGGGGCATACACCGGGGAGCTGTTTTTT
cdr3_aa: CASGQGAYTGELFF

v_call: TRBV7-2
clone_size: -
j_call: TRBJ2-1
d_call: -
cdr3_nt: TGTGCCAGCAGCTTAGCGGCTGGTGAGCAGTTCTTC
cdr3_aa: CASSLAAGEQFF

v_call: TRBV5-6
clone_size: -
j_call: TRBJ1-2
d_call: -
cdr3_nt: TGTGCCAGCAGCCATGGGAAGGAACAGCCAATCTATGGCTACACCTTC
cdr3_aa: CASSHGKEQPIYGYTF

v_call: TRBV29-1
clone_size: -
j_call: TRBJ1-3
d_call: -
cdr3_nt: TGCAGCGTTTACCGTGGAAACACCATATATTTT
cdr3_aa: CSVYRGNTIYF

v_call: TRBV28
clone_size: -
j_call: TRBJ1-1
d_call: TRBD1
cdr3_nt: TGTGCCAGTGTGGGACAGGAGATAACTTTCTTT
cdr3_aa: CASVGQEITFF